This T cell receptor (beta chain) was found in a study of blood T cell repertoires in COVID-19. Study-wide background: Spain, Italy and the United States supplied samples that represented acute and convalescent COVID-19. The analysed material was cDNA or gDNA that came from T cells, B-cell-depleted T cells, or PBMCs.

The CDR3 spans 15 residues. Germline V gene data show CDR1 as WNHNN and CDR2 as SYGVQD (reference sequence). V dropped 6 bases and J dropped 3; count of bases not matched to a gene: 5. Generated by immunoSEQ multiplex PCR, the TCRdb table keeps only in-frame clones and is missing some. This sample has about 270,000 clones, with 86% found just once. This chain uses TRBV10-1 with TRBJ2-1; TRBD2 matches 10 bases. Sequencing used peripheral blood. The sequence derives from a man between 40 and 49 years old with active or convalescent COVID-19. The CDR3 is CASSPGTSVYNEQFF. CDR3 coding DNA: TGCGCCAGCAGCCCGGGGACTAGCGTCTACAATGAGCAGTTCTTC.